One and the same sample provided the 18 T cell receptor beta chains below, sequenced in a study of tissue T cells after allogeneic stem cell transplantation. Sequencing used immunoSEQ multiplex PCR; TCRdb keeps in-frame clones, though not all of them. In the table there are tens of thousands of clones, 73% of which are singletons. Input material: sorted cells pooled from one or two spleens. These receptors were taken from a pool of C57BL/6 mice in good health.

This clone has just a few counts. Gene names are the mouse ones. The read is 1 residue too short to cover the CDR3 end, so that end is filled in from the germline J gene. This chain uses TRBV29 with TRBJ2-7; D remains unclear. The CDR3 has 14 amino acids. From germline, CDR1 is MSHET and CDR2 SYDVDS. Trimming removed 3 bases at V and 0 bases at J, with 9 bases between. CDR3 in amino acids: CASSFRQSSYEQYF. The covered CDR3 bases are TGTGCTAGCAGTTTCAGACAAAGCTCCTATGAACAGTAC.

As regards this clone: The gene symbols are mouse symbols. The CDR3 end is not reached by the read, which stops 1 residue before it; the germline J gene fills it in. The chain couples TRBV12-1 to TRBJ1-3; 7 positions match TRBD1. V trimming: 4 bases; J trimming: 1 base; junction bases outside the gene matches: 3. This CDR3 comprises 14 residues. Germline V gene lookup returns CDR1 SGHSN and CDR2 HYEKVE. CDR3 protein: CASSQGQSGNTLYF. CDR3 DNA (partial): TGTGCCAGCTCCCAGGGACAGTCTGGAAATACGCTCTAT.

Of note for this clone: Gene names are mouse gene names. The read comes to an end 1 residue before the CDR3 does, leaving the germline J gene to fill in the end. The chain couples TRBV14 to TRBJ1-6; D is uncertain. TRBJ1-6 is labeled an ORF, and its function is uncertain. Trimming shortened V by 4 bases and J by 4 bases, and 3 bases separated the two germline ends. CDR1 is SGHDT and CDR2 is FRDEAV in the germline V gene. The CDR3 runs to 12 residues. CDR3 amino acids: CASSRYNSPLYF. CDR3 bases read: TGTGCCAGCAGTCGGTATAATTCGCCCCTCTAC.

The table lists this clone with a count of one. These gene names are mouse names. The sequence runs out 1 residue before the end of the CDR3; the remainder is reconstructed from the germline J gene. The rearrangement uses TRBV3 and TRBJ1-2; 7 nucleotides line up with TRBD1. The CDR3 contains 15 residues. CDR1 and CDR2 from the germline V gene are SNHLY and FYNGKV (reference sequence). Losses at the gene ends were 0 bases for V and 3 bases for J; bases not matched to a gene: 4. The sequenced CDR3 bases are TGTGCCAGCAGCTTAGCACCAGGGGGAGACTCCGACTACACC. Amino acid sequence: CASSLAPGGDSDYT. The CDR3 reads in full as CASSLAPGGDSDYTF.

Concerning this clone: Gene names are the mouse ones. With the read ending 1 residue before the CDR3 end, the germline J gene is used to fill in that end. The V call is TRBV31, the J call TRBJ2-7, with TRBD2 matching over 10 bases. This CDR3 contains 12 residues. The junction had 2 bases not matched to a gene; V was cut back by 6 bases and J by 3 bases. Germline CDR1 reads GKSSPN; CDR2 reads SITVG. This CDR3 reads CACHWGGYEQYF. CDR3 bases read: TGTGCCTGCCACTGGGGGGGCTATGAACAGTAC.

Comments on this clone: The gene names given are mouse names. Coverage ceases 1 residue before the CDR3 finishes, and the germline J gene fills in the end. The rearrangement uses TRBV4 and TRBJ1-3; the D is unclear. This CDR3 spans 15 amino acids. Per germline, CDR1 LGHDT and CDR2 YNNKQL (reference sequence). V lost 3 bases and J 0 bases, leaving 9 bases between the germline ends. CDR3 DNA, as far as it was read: TGTGCCAGCAGCTATCGGGGTAATTCTGGAAATACGCTCTAT. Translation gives CASSYRGNSGNTLY. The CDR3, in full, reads CASSYRGNSGNTLYF.

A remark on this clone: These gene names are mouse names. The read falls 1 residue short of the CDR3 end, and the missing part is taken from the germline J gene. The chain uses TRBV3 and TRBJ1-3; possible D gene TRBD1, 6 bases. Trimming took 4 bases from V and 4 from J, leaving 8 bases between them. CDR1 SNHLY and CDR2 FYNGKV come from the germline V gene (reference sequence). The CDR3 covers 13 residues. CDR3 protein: CASSSQGGNTLYF. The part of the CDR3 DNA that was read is TGTGCCAGCAGCTCACAGGGAGGAAATACGCTCTAT.

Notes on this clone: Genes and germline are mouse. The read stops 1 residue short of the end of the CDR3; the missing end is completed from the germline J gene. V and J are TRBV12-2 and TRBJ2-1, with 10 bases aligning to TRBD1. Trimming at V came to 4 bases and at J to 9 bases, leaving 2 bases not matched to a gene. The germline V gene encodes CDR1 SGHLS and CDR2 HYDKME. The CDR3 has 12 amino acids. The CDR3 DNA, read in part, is TGTGCCAGCTCAGGACAGGGGGATGAGCAGTTC. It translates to CASSGQGDEQF. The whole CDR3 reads CASSGQGDEQFF.

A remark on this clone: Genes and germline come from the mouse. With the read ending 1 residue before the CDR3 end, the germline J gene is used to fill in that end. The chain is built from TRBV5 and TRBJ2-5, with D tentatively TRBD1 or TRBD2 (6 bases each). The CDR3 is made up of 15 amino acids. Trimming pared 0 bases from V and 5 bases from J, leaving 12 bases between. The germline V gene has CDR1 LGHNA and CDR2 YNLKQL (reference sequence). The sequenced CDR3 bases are TGTGCCAGCAGCCAAGAAGGTGGGGGCGGAGACACCCAGTAC. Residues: CASSQEGGGGDTQY. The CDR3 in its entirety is CASSQEGGGGDTQYF.

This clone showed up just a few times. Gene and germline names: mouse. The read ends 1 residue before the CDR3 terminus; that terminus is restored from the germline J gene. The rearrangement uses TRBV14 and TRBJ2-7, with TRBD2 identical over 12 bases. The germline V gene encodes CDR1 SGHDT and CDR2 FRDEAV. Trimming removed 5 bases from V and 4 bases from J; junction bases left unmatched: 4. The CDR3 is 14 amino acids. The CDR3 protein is CASSPGTGGYEQYF. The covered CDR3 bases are TGTGCCAGCAGCCCCGGGACTGGGGGGTATGAACAGTAC.

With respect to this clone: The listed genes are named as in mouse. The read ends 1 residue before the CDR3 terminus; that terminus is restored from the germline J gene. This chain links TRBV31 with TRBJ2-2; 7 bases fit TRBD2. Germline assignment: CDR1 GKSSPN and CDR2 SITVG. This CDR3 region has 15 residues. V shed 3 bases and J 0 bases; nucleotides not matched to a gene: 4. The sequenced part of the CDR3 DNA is TGTGCCTGGAGCTGGGGGTTTGCAAACACCGGGCAGCTCTAC. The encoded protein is CAWSWGFANTGQLY. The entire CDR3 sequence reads CAWSWGFANTGQLYF.

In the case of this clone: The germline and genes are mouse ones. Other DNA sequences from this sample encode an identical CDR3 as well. The DNA read from the CDR3 is TGCACCTGCAGTGCCGGGGGGAATGAACAGTAC. It is translated as CTCSAGGNEQY. The CDR3 in full is CTCSAGGNEQYF. The V gene is TRBV1, the J gene TRBJ2-7, with D perhaps matching TRBD2 (6 bases). The CDR3 end is not reached by the read, which stops 1 residue before it; the germline J gene fills it in. CDR1 and CDR2 (germline): NSQYPW, LRSPGD (reference sequence). The CDR3 consists of 12 residues. Trimming left V 3 bases short and J 5 bases short, with 8 bases between.

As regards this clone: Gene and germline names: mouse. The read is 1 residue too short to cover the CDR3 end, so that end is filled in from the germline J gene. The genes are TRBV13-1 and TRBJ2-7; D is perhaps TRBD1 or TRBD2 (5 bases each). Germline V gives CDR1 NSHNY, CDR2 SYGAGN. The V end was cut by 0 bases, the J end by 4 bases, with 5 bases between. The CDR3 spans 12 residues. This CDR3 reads CASSDGGYEQYF. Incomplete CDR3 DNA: TGTGCCAGCAGTGATGGGGGGTATGAACAGTAC.

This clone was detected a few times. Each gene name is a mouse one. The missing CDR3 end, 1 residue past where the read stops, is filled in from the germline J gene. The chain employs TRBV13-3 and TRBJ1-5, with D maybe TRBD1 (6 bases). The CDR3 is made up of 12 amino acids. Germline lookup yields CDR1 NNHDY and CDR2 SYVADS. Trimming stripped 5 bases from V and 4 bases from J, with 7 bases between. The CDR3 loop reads CASRDRNQAPLF. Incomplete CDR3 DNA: TGTGCCAGCAGAGACAGGAACCAGGCTCCGCTT.

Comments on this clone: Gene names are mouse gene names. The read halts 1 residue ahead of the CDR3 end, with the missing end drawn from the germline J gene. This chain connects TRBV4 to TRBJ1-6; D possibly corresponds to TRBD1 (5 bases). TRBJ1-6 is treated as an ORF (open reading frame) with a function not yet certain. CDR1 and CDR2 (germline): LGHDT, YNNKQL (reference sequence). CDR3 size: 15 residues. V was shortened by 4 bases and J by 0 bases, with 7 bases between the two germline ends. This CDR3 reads CASSFRVSYNSPLYF. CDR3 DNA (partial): TGTGCCAGCAGCTTCAGGGTTTCCTATAATTCGCCCCTCTAC.

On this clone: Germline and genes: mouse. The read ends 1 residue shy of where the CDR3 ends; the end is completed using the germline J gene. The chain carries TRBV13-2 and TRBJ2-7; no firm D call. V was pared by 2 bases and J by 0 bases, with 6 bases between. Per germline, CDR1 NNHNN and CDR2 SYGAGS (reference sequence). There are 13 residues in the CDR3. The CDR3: CASGDRSSYEQYF. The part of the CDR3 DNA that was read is TGTGCCAGCGGTGACAGGAGCTCCTATGAACAGTAC.

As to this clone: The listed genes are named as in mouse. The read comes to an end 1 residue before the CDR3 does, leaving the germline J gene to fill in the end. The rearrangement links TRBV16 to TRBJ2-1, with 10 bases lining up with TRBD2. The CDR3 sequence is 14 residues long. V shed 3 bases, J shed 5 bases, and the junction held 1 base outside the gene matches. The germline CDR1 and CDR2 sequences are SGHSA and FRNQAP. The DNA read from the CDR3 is TGTGCAAGCAGCTTCGACTGGGGGGATGCTGAGCAGTTC. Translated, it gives CASSFDWGDAEQF. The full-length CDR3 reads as CASSFDWGDAEQFF.

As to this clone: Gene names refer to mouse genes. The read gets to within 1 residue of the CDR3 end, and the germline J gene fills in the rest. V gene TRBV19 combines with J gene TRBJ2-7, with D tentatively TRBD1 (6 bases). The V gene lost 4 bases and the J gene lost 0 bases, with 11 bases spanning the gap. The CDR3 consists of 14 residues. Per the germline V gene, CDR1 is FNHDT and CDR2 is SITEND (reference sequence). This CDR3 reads CASSRDISSYEQYF. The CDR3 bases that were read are TGTGCCAGCAGTCGGGACATTAGCTCCTATGAACAGTAC.